Shown below are 31 T cell receptor beta chains from a single sample sequenced in a study of T cells in Graves' hyperthyroidism and ophthalmopathy. The CDR3 regions of TCR beta were amplified from RNA transcripts. Researchers ran a first-round RT-PCR on the TCR CDR3 using the HTBI primer set. Each CDR3 protein is one row after TCRdb ran MiXCR on the multiplex PCR reads. The sample includes fewer than 500,000 distinct CDR3 sequences, roughly 15% of them seen just once. Sequencing was performed on blood. These receptors were collected from a young woman with Graves' ophthalmopathy.

The CDR3 protein is CASSLGQAQYF. The CDR3 region has the DNA TGTGCCAGCAGCTTAGGACAGGCCCAGTACTTC. The rearrangement joins TRBV7-3 to TRBJ2-5, with 7 bases matching TRBD1. This CDR3 contains 11 residues. Germline CDR1 and CDR2: SGHTA and FQGTGA. Trimming removed 2 bases from V and 9 bases from J; junction bases left unmatched: 0. The variable domain in full, completed from reference TRBV7-3 and TRBJ2-5, reads GAGVSQTPSNKVTEKGKYVELRCDPISGHTALYWYRQSLGQGPEFLIYFQGTGAADDSGLPNDRFFAVRPEGSVSTLKIQRTERGDSAVYLCASSLGQAQYFGPGTRLLVL.

This clonotype was recorded many times. V is TRBV14 and J is TRBJ2-7; 8 nucleotides match TRBD2. Germline assignment: CDR1 SGHDN and CDR2 FVKESK. The V gene end was trimmed by 4 bases and the J gene end by 0 bases; junction bases not matched to a gene: 5. The CDR3 contains 15 residues. CDR3 sequence (DNA): TGTGCCAGCAGCCCGAACGGGGGGGCCTCCTACGAGCAGTACTTC. Translated: CASSPNGGASYEQYF.

This clonotype occurred many times. The genes are TRBV6-1 and TRBJ1-1, with D possibly TRBD1 on 5 matching bases. Trimming pared 1 base from V and 0 bases from J, leaving 12 bases between. Germline V gene lookup returns CDR1 MNHNS and CDR2 SASEGT. There are 16 residues in the CDR3. The chain's CDR3 is CASSEGRQHLNTEAFF. CDR3 bases: TGTGCCAGCAGTGAAGGGAGACAGCACTTGAACACTGAAGCTTTCTTT.

This chain connects TRBV6-1 to TRBJ2-7, with TRBD1 matching over 7 bases. V shed 6 bases, J shed 1 base, and the junction held 9 bases outside the gene matches. The CDR3 runs 15 residues. Germline CDR1 and CDR2: MNHNS and SASEGT. The CDR3 spells CASRSMATGSYEQYF. The CDR3 bases are TGTGCCAGCAGATCCATGGCGACAGGGTCCTACGAGCAGTACTTC.

V and J are TRBV4-1 and TRBJ2-2; TRBD1 agrees at 7 bases. The CDR3 extends over 18 amino acids. V shed 0 bases, J shed 1 base, and the junction held 8 bases outside the gene matches. Germline values: CDR1 MGHRA, CDR2 YSYEKL. The CDR3 sequence is CASSQDGSRGLNTGELFF. The CDR3, as DNA: TGCGCCAGCAGCCAAGACGGAAGTAGGGGGCTGAACACCGGGGAGCTGTTTTTT.

This clonotype was detected ten times or more. This chain joins TRBV5-6 and TRBJ2-7, with TRBD2 as a possible D gene (7 bases). Trimming pared 4 bases from V and 5 bases from J, leaving 16 bases between. Germline V lookup: CDR1 SGHDT, CDR2 YYEEEE. The CDR3 extends over 14 amino acids. The CDR3 spells CASSLRGGADEQYF. In nucleotides, the CDR3 is TGTGCCAGCAGCCTCCGTGGGGGGGCAGACGAGCAGTACTTC.

This sequence joins TRBV18 and TRBJ2-5; TRBD1 aligns across 8 bases. Per germline, CDR1 KGHSH and CDR2 LQKENI. This CDR3 region has 13 residues. Trimming removed 6 bases from V and 13 bases from J; junction bases left unmatched: 13. CDR3 sequence reads: CASSRGTGPFWYF. The CDR3 coding sequence is TGTGCCAGCTCCCGCGGGACAGGTCCCTTCTGGTACTTC.

This clonotype was picked up many times. The rearrangement joins TRBV7-9 to TRBJ2-1; D perhaps matches TRBD1 (6 bases). The V gene's germline CDR1 is SEHNR and CDR2 FQNEAQ (reference sequence). The ends were cut back, 0 bases at V and 3 bases at J, with 12 bases in the middle. This CDR3 has 16 amino acids. CDR3 residues: CASSLAGQGNYNEQFF. The DNA for the CDR3 is TGTGCCAGCAGCTTAGCTGGGCAGGGGAACTACAATGAGCAGTTCTTC. Supplemented by reference TRBV7-9 and TRBJ2-1, the full variable domain reads DTGVSQNPRHKITKRGQNVTFRCDPISEHNRLYWYRQTLGQGPEFLTYFQNEAQLEKSRLLSDRFSAERPKGSFSTLEIQRTEQGDSAMYLCASSLAGQGNYNEQFFGPGTRLTVL.

This clonotype was seen a handful of times. The rearrangement joins TRBV20-1 to TRBJ1-5; no reliable D call. V dropped 4 bases and J dropped 4 bases, with 5 bases sitting between them. In germline, CDR1 is DFQATT, CDR2 SNEGSKA (reference sequence). This CDR3 region has 11 residues. The CDR3 coding sequence is TGCAGTGCTACGGAGAATCAGCCCCAGCATTTT. Amino acids: CSATENQPQHF.

This clonotype appeared many times. The V call is TRBV7-8, the J call TRBJ2-5, with a weak D call TRBD2 (6 bases). Germline V gene data show CDR1 as SGHVS and CDR2 as FQNEAQ. The CDR3 spans 16 residues. Trimming shortened V by 4 bases and J by 1 base, and 16 bases separated the two germline ends. As DNA, the CDR3 is TGTGCCAGCAGCTCATCACTGGGGACTGCCCAAGAGACCCAGTACTTC. Protein product: CASSSSLGTAQETQYF.

This clonotype was picked up many times. The V and J genes are TRBV12-3 or TRBV12-4 and TRBJ1-2; possibly TRBD1 for D (5 bases). The V end lost 5 bases, the J end lost 5 bases, and 12 bases lay between the germline ends. The CDR3 is made up of 13 amino acids. DNA for the CDR3: TGTGCCAGCAGTCCTCGGGGGAGGTATGGCTACACCTTC. Protein product: CASSPRGRYGYTF.

V and J are TRBV27 and TRBJ1-5, with a weak D call TRBD1 (5 bases). Germline-derived CDR1 and CDR2 are MNHEY and SMNVEV (reference sequence). The ends were cut back, 2 bases at V and 1 base at J, with 12 bases in the middle. CDR3 length: 16 amino acids. CDR3 DNA sequence: TGTGCCAGCAGTTTAGGAGGGGCCCCGAGCAATCAGCCCCAGCATTTT. It specifies CASSLGGAPSNQPQHF.

The sample holds many counts of this clonotype. The gene calls are TRBV12-3 or TRBV12-4 and TRBJ1-5; D uncertain. The CDR3 contains 13 residues. Between the trimmed V and J ends, which lost 3 bases and 3 bases, there was a span of 6 bases. CDR3 region: CASSFSDNQPQHF. The CDR3 DNA follows: TGTGCCAGCAGTTTCTCGGACAATCAGCCCCAGCATTTT.

This clonotype was seen ten or more times. The chain joins TRBV5-1 to TRBJ2-2, with 11 bases fitting TRBD2. CDR1 and CDR2 (germline): SGHRS, YFSETQ. V gave up 4 bases and J gave up 2 bases; unmatched junction bases: 1. The CDR3 loop spans 15 amino acids. CDR3 nucleotides: TGCGCCAGCAGCACTAGCGGGGGAAACACCGGGGAGCTGTTTTTT. As protein: CASSTSGGNTGELFF.

The chain carries TRBV7-2 and TRBJ2-7; 8 positions agree with TRBD1. The V and J ends lost 2 bases and 4 bases, in that order; junction bases with no gene match: 13. The CDR3 is made up of 17 amino acids. The germline V gene encodes CDR1 SGHTA and CDR2 FQGNSA. The CDR3 loop is CASSLCGGQGAVYEQYF. Written as DNA, the CDR3 is TGTGCCAGCAGCTTATGTGGGGGGCAGGGGGCTGTTTACGAGCAGTACTTC.

There are many counts of this clonotype. The rearrangement uses TRBV28 and TRBJ1-2, with D perhaps TRBD1 (5 bases). Trimming cost V 1 base and J 3 bases, with 9 bases left between them. Germline V gene lookup returns CDR1 MDHEN and CDR2 SYDVKM. The CDR3 is 14 amino acids. CDR3 nucleotide sequence: TGTGCCAGCAGTTTATCAGGGCCAGACTATGGCTACACCTTC. It is translated as CASSLSGPDYGYTF.

This clonotype was detected many times. This rearrangement joins TRBV20-1 to TRBJ2-2; D gene unclear. V lost 7 bases and J lost 5, with 11 bases in between. Per the germline V gene, CDR1 is DFQATT and CDR2 is SNEGSKA (reference sequence). The CDR3 contains 12 residues. The CDR3 DNA reads TGCAGTGTCGGGCTCTATACCGGGGAGCTGTTTTTT. Translated, it gives CSVGLYTGELFF.

This clonotype was picked up many times. The gene calls are TRBV6-1 and TRBJ2-1, with 8 bases matching TRBD2. The CDR3 runs to 15 residues. Germline values: CDR1 MNHNS, CDR2 SASEGT. With 5 bases clipped from V and 3 bases from J, the junction kept 6 bases outside the gene matches. The CDR3 here is CASSYGGDLYNEQFF. The CDR3, as DNA: TGTGCCAGCAGTTACGGGGGGGACCTCTACAATGAGCAGTTCTTC.

V is TRBV4-1 and J is TRBJ1-1; D remains unclear. V shed 1 base and J shed 11 bases, with 20 bases lying between them. Germline CDR1 reads MGHRA; CDR2 reads YSYEKL. The CDR3 covers 15 residues. The CDR3 sequence is CASSQVVWRRVCAFF. The CDR3 nucleotides are TGCGCCAGCAGCCAAGTTGTGTGGCGGAGGGTTTGTGCTTTCTTT.

Worth noting for this clonotype: This may arise from a read error, as a much more abundant clone is one base away. The CDR3 does not end in the conserved phenylalanine or tryptophan, so this is likely a read error. The V call is TRBV3-1, the J call TRBJ1-2; D is ambiguous. The germline CDR1 and CDR2 sequences are LGHDT and YNNKEL (reference sequence). CDR3 length equals 11 residues. With 4 bases removed from V and 6 bases from J, the gap between germline ends came to 6 bases. Written as DNA, the CDR3 is TGTGCCAGCAGCCTTCTAAATGGCTACACCCTC. Encoded protein: CASSLLNGYTL.

This rearrangement joins TRBV3-1 to TRBJ1-1, with a possible D match to TRBD1 (5 bases). There are 16 residues in the CDR3. Germline assignment: CDR1 LGHDT and CDR2 YNNKEL (reference sequence). Trimming left V 0 bases short and J 4 bases short, with 15 bases between. In DNA form, the CDR3 reads TGTGCCAGCAGCCAAGATCAGGGTGGCACCGTCACTGAAGCTTTCTTT. This codes for CASSQDQGGTVTEAFF.

The V call is TRBV15, the J call TRBJ2-3, with D perhaps TRBD2 (6 bases). This CDR3 contains 16 residues. With 0 bases removed from V and 2 bases from J, the gap between germline ends came to 12 bases. CDR1 is LNHNV, CDR2 YYDKDF, per germline (reference sequence). CDR3 residues: CATSRDRETVTDTQYF. The CDR3, as DNA: TGTGCCACCAGCAGAGATCGGGAGACAGTCACAGATACGCAGTATTTT.

This rearrangement joins TRBV29-1 to TRBJ1-2, with TRBD1 identical over 9 bases. CDR1 and CDR2 (germline): SQVTM, ANQGSEA. V shed 4 bases, J shed 2 bases, and the junction held 8 bases outside the gene matches. The CDR3 sequence is 15 residues long. In DNA form, the CDR3 reads TGCAGCGTTGGGGCACAGGGGGCTTTAAACTATGGCTACACCTTC. The encoded protein is CSVGAQGALNYGYTF. Full variable domain (outside the CDR3, taken from reference TRBV29-1 and TRBJ1-2): SAVISQKPSRDICQRGTSLTIQCQVDSQVTMMFWYRQQPGQSLTLIATANQGSEATYESGFVIDKFPISRPNLTFSTLTVSNMSPEDSSIYLCSVGAQGALNYGYTFGSGTRLTVV.

The sample holds many counts of this clonotype. The rearrangement joins TRBV20-1 to TRBJ1-2, with TRBD1 matching 8 bases. The CDR3 totals 14 residues. The V segment lost 3 bases and the J segment 3 bases; nucleotides outside the gene matches: 6. Germline-derived CDR1 and CDR2 are DFQATT and SNEGSKA (reference sequence). CDR3 sequence reads: CSARGSTGDYGYTF. In DNA, the CDR3 is TGCAGTGCTAGGGGGTCGACAGGGGACTATGGCTACACCTTC.

Ten or more counts support this clonotype. The genes are TRBV30 and TRBJ2-3; maybe TRBD2 (6 bases). Looked up from germline, CDR1 is GTSNPN and CDR2 is SVGIG (reference sequence). Between the trimmed V and J ends, which lost 6 bases and 6 bases, there was a span of 16 bases. This CDR3 has 13 amino acids. The DNA of the CDR3 is TGTGCCTGCCCCGGGACTGGACATGATACGCAGTATTTT. Translated: CACPGTGHDTQYF.

Only a few counts were recorded for this clonotype. V gene TRBV10-3 combines with J gene TRBJ2-3; either TRBD1 or TRBD2 may fit D (6 bases each). V lost 6 bases and J 1 base, leaving 26 bases between the germline ends. Germline-derived CDR1 and CDR2 are ENHRY and SYGVKD. There are 19 residues in the CDR3. The CDR3 DNA is TGTGCCATCAGACAAACCGTAGCGTGGGGGGCCTCGGGCACAGATACGCAGTATTTT. Its translation is CAIRQTVAWGASGTDTQYF.

This clonotype was observed a handful of times. A junction end diverges from the germline sequence, so it may reflect a read error. This chain connects TRBV5-1 to TRBJ2-3, with 11 bases aligning to TRBD2. Germline assignment: CDR1 SGHRS and CDR2 YFSETQ. The CDR3 loop spans 18 amino acids. The CDR3 region has the DNA TGCGTCAGCAGCTCCAATCCGGGACTAGCGGAGTTCACAGATACGCAGTATTTT. It is translated as CVSSSNPGLAEFTDTQYF.

As regards this clonotype: This clone may be a read error of a much larger clone one base away. The genes are TRBV29-1 and TRBJ2-2, with a possible D match to TRBD2 (6 bases). The CDR3 sequence is 17 residues long. CDR1 is SQVTM, CDR2 ANQGSEA, per germline. CDR3 in DNA: TGCGGCGTTGAAGAGGGAGGCTCAGAAAAGAACACCGGGGAGCTGTTTTTT. Translating it yields CGVEEGGSEKNTGELFF.

This clonotype was recorded at least ten times. This sequence joins TRBV18 and TRBJ2-7; D may be TRBD2 (5 bases). V was pared by 1 base and J by 3 bases, with 22 bases between. This CDR3 has 18 amino acids. Germline CDR1 KGHSH, CDR2 LQKENI. The CDR3 sequence: CASSPLRQGRTSNYEQYF. The CDR3 bases are TGTGCCAGCTCACCACTGAGACAAGGGAGAACATCGAACTACGAGCAGTACTTC. The full variable domain, rest sourced from reference TRBV18 and TRBJ2-7, is NAGVMQNPRHLVRRRGQEARLRCSPMKGHSHVYWYRQLPEEGLKFMVYLQKENIIDESGMPKERFSAEFPKEGPSILRIQQVVRGDSAAYFCASSPLRQGRTSNYEQYFGPGTRLTVT.

This clonotype was detected a few times. The V and J genes are TRBV5-4 and TRBJ2-4; D is unresolved. This CDR3 region has 16 residues. V was clipped by 0 bases and J by 3 bases, with 13 bases between them. The V gene's germline CDR1 is SGHNT and CDR2 YYREEE (reference sequence). In nucleotides, the CDR3 is TGTGCCAGCAGCTTGGCCGCACGAGGCGGCAAAAACATTCAGTACTTC. This codes for CASSLAARGGKNIQYF.

This clonotype was found many times. The V gene is TRBV27, the J gene TRBJ2-7, with 11 bases lining up with TRBD1. The trim removed 2 bases at V and 6 bases at J, leaving 9 bases unmatched. The CDR3 covers 16 residues. Germline V gives CDR1 MNHEY, CDR2 SMNVEV (reference sequence). CDR3 amino acids: CASSLQPSGTGGEQYF. Here the CDR3 DNA reads TGTGCCAGCAGTTTACAACCATCCGGGACAGGGGGCGAGCAGTACTTC.